This T cell receptor (beta chain) was found in a study of blood T cells in healthy people across ages. The J segment lost 7 bases and the V segment lost 3 bases, leaving 10 bases of the junction unmatched. The CDR3 loop spans 15 amino acids. This clonotype occurred once. Antigen specificity is unknown. Study-wide results and limits: Higher diversity and more naive CD4+ cells were features of long-lived donors, compared to aged donors.

Then a second PCR, running about 6 to 11 cycles, was carried out with a sample-barcoded 5' primer and a J-beta primer mix. Tagging of each cDNA molecule was performed by a template-switch adaptor with 12 random nucleotides. TCRdb re-called the 5' RACE reads with MiXCR, one entry per CDR3 protein. The sample holds 650,000 to 700,000 distinct CDR3 sequences, roughly 32% seen once. The source material was blood. This chain connects TRBV12-3 or TRBV12-4 to TRBJ2-7; 9 nucleotides align to TRBD2. The sequence came from an elderly woman in good health. As DNA, the CDR3 is TGTGCCAGCAGTTTCGGCGCGGGGGGGCGGGGTGAGCAGTACTTC. This gives the protein CASSFGAGGRGEQYF.